This T cell receptor beta chain was captured in a study of OX40 agonist ivuxolimab in advanced cancers. On the study more broadly: One hepatocellular carcinoma and a couple of cutaneous melanoma patients partially responded.

The method was immunoSEQ multiplex PCR; TCRdb's version includes in-frame clones alone and lacks a portion of them. The sample records roughly 80,000 clones, around 85% being singletons. The CDR3 has 14 residues. Trimming shortened V by 0 bases and J by 2 bases, and 8 bases separated the two germline ends. Germline values: CDR1 SGHTA, CDR2 FQGTGA. Concerning this clone itself: Its antigen is currently unknown.

The study, taken as a whole, reports: Near-lowest levels of clonal expansion characterized partial responders at 0.1-3.0 mg/kg. Researchers report that CD8+ T cells had, on average, more expanded clones than CD4+. Among expanded peripheral T cells, antigen specificity went undetermined.

This sample comprised CD4+ or CD8+ T cells sorted from blood, obtained in a trial of the OX40 agonist ivuxolimab. The source of this sequence is an adult with an advanced solid tumor such as melanoma, head and neck, liver or kidney cancer. The J gene is TRBJ2-7, the V gene TRBV7-3; D may match TRBD1 or TRBD2 (6 bases each). The CDR3 loop is CASSLTGGTYEQYF. As DNA, the CDR3 is TGTGCCAGCAGCTTAACGGGGGGCACCTACGAGCAGTACTTC.